The rows below give T cell receptor beta chains drawn from one sample of a study of blood T cell repertoires in COVID-19. Only in-frame clones appear in the TCRdb table, and some are missing; sequencing was by immunoSEQ multiplex PCR. The sample carries 150,000 to 200,000 clones, approximately 80% recorded once. Material: peripheral blood. The receptor set was obtained from a man aged 60 to 69 with acute or convalescent COVID-19. CDR3s include the opening cysteine and the closing phenylalanine or tryptophan. A D gene is named only where the DNA matches it firmly. Some rows mark clone size as missing; the rest say once, few, many or name a class of expanded clone.

abundance,v_gene,d_gene,j_gene,CDR3nt,CDR3aa
NA,TRBV7-3,TRBD1,TRBJ2-1,TGTGCCAGCAGCTTAAGACCCGGGACAGGGGGCAATGAGCAGTTCTTC,CASSLRPGTGGNEQFF
NA,TRBV3-1/TRBV3-2,NA,TRBJ1-2,TGTGCCAGCAGCCTTGATATGACAGCTAACTATGGCTACACCTTC,CASSLDMTANYGYTF
few,TRBV18,NA,TRBJ2-7,TGTGCCAGCTCACCACCGAGGGAGCCCTCCTACGAGCAGTACTTC,CASSPPREPSYEQYF
NA,TRBV5-1,NA,TRBJ2-1,TGCGCCAGCAACCCGGGGGACCCCGACAATGAGCAGTTCTTC,CASNPGDPDNEQFF
NA,TRBV15,NA,TRBJ1-2,TGTGCCACCAGCAATCCTCGGGGAAACTATGGCTACACCTTC,CATSNPRGNYGYTF
NA,TRBV7-9,NA,TRBJ2-6,TGTGCCAGCAACTCCCCCAGGGACACAACTGGGGCCAACGTCCTGACTTTC,CASNSPRDTTGANVLTF
NA,TRBV5-8,NA,TRBJ1-6,TGTGCCAGCAGCCCCTGGTCGGGGGATAAACCCCTCCACTTT,CASSPWSGDKPLHF
NA,TRBV19,TRBD1,TRBJ2-7,TGTGCCAGTAGTGACAGGGGGCTGGACTACGAGCAGTACTTC,CASSDRGLDYEQYF
once,TRBV4-2,TRBD2,TRBJ2-7,TGTGCCAGCAGCCAAGTTGGGGGGCGGGGTAGCGGGACTTACGAGCAGTACTTC,CASSQVGGRGSGTYEQYF
NA,TRBV11-2,NA,TRBJ2-7,TGTGCCAGCAGCTTAGGGTCCCTCAGCTCCTACGAGCAGTACTTC,CASSLGSLSSYEQYF
NA,TRBV12-3/TRBV12-4,NA,TRBJ1-1,TGTGCCAGCCTAGCAGACACTGAAGCTTTCTTT,CASLADTEAFF
few,TRBV3-1/TRBV3-2,TRBD1,TRBJ1-3,TGTGCCAGCAGCCGACAGGGTCTTAGATCTGGAAACACCATATATTTT,CASSRQGLRSGNTIYF
NA,TRBV7-3,TRBD2,TRBJ2-5,TGTGCCAGCAGCCCGCTAGCGGGGGGGCAACAAGAGACCCAGTACTTC,CASSPLAGGQQETQYF
NA,TRBV3-1/TRBV3-2,NA,TRBJ1-2,TGTGCCAGCAGCCAAGCCGCCTCGCAGTATAACTATGGCTACACCTTC,CASSQAASQYNYGYTF
NA,TRBV7-3,TRBD2,TRBJ2-3,TGTGCCAGCAGCTTTTTAGCGGGGCGCACAGATACGCAGTATTTT,CASSFLAGRTDTQYF
NA,TRBV5-1,TRBD1,TRBJ2-7,TGCGCCAGCAGCGCCGGGACAGGGGAGTCCTACGAGCAGTACTTC,CASSAGTGESYEQYF
NA,TRBV6-1,NA,TRBJ1-2,TGTGCCAGCAGTGAGGGGGGGGTCAAGAACTATGGCTACACCTTC,CASSEGGVKNYGYTF
NA,TRBV10-2,NA,TRBJ1-2,TGCGCCAGCAGTGAAGGAGGGTTGGATGGCTACACCTTC,CASSEGGLDGYTF
NA,TRBV7-2,NA,TRBJ1-5,TGTGCCAGCAGAGTTAGCGGTCAGCCCCAGCATTTT,CASRVSGQPQHF
NA,TRBV7-3,NA,TRBJ2-7,TGTGCCAGCAGCTTAAACCCCCGGACCGAATCCGGGAAGCAGTACTTC,CASSLNPRTESGKQYF
once,TRBV4-1,TRBD1,TRBJ2-5,TGCGCCAGCAGCCAACCACAGGGGGCTGAGACCCAGTACTTC,CASSQPQGAETQYF
few,TRBV5-5,NA,TRBJ2-7,TGTGCCAGCAGCTTGCCCCAGGGAAACTACGAGCAGTACTTC,CASSLPQGNYEQYF
NA,TRBV11-2,TRBD1,TRBJ1-6,TGTGCCAGCAGCTTAACAGGACAGGGTAATTCACCCCTCCACTTT,CASSLTGQGNSPLHF
NA,TRBV3-1/TRBV3-2,TRBD2,TRBJ2-1,TGTGCCAGCAGCCGTACTAGCGGGGGGGACGGTGAGCAGTTCTTC,CASSRTSGGDGEQFF
NA,TRBV5-5,TRBD1,TRBJ2-2,TGTGCCAGCAGCCTGACAGGGAAAGCGAACACCGGGGAGCTGTTTTTT,CASSLTGKANTGELFF
NA,TRBV19,TRBD1,TRBJ1-2,TGTGCCAGTAGTCTGGGACAGGGCCCGAACTATGGCTACACCTTC,CASSLGQGPNYGYTF
NA,TRBV10-2,NA,TRBJ1-1,TGCGCCAGCAGTGAGTGGATGGACAGAACGAACACTGAAGCTTTCTTT,CASSEWMDRTNTEAFF
NA,TRBV5-1,TRBD2,TRBJ2-7,TGCGCCAGCAGCCAGCCGAGGGATAGCGGGGTCTTCTTTTCCGAGCAGTACTTC,CASSQPRDSGVFFSEQYF
NA,TRBV18,NA,TRBJ2-1,TGTGCCAGCTCACCTAGCGGCAATGAGCAGTTCTTC,CASSPSGNEQFF
NA,TRBV27,NA,TRBJ1-6,TGTGCCAGCAGTTTAAAGATTTCGGATTCACCCCTCCACTTT,CASSLKISDSPLHF
NA,TRBV7-3,NA,TRBJ2-5,TGTGCCAGCAGGGTCGACCGGGGGGAGACCCAGTACTTC,CASRVDRGETQYF
NA,TRBV19,TRBD1,TRBJ2-7,TGTGCCAGTACCTCGGGACAGGGACTTGTATACGAGCAGTACTTC,CASTSGQGLVYEQYF
NA,TRBV5-1,TRBD1,TRBJ1-4,TGCGCCAGCGCCTACAGGGGGCGGGATGAAAAACTGTTTTTT,CASAYRGRDEKLFF
once,TRBV4-2,TRBD1,TRBJ1-1,TGTGCCAGCAGCCAAGATCAGGGGGGAAGCACTGAAGCTTTCTTT,CASSQDQGGSTEAFF
NA,TRBV9,NA,TRBJ1-1,TGTGCCAGCAGCGTAGTTGGGGGCGACACTGAAGCTTTCTTT,CASSVVGGDTEAFF
NA,TRBV3-1/TRBV3-2,NA,TRBJ2-7,TGTGCCAGCAGCCAAGGAACTAGCTCTGGCGATGGGCAGTACTTC,CASSQGTSSGDGQYF
NA,TRBV5-1,NA,TRBJ2-2,TGCGCCAGCAGCTCCACCGGGACACCAAACACCGGGGAGCTGTTTTTT,CASSSTGTPNTGELFF
few,TRBV28,NA,TRBJ1-2,TGTGCCAGCAGCTTCGATGCAGGATTCAATGGCTACACCTTC,CASSFDAGFNGYTF
few,TRBV29-1,TRBD1,TRBJ2-7,TGCAGCGTTGAATATTACGGACAGGGCTCATACGAGCAGTACTTC,CSVEYYGQGSYEQYF
NA,TRBV15,NA,TRBJ1-6,TGTGCCACCAGCAGAGATGTCCCAGGGAATTCACCCCTCCACTTT,CATSRDVPGNSPLHF
NA,TRBV7-2,TRBD1,TRBJ2-5,TGTGCCAGCAGCGAGATGGACAGGGTGATCCAAGAGACCCAGTACTTC,CASSEMDRVIQETQYF
NA,TRBV3-1/TRBV3-2,TRBD2,TRBJ2-3,TGTGCCAGCAGCCAGGAAGGGGTAGCGGGGTACACGCAGTATTTT,CASSQEGVAGYTQYF
NA,TRBV24-1,TRBD1,TRBJ1-2,TGTGCCACCAGTGACCCGACAGGGTCTAGAGGCTACACCTTC,CATSDPTGSRGYTF
NA,TRBV15,TRBD2,TRBJ2-1,TGTGCCACCACCCCGGCGGGGGTCGGTGAGCAGTTCTTC,CATTPAGVGEQFF
NA,TRBV15,TRBD2,TRBJ2-5,TGTGCCACCAGCCCCGGGATAGCGGGGAACCAAGAGACCCAGTACTTC,CATSPGIAGNQETQYF
once,TRBV6-1,NA,TRBJ2-1,TGTGCCAGCAGTGAAAGGATCAGGGACAATGAGCAGTTCTTC,CASSERIRDNEQFF
NA,TRBV2,NA,TRBJ1-2,TGTGCCAGCAGTACGAATAGAGAGGCCCCAACTGGCTACACCTTC,CASSTNREAPTGYTF
NA,TRBV7-2,NA,TRBJ1-1,TGTGCCAGCAGCTTAGCAGGGGCCAGGAGCACTGAAGCTTTCTTT,CASSLAGARSTEAFF
NA,TRBV21-1,NA,TRBJ1-5,TGTGCCAGCAGGGAAGGGAGGACCCTACGTAGAGGTCAGCCCCAGCATTTT,CASREGRTLRRGQPQHF
NA,TRBV4-3,NA,TRBJ1-1,TGCGCCAGCAGCCAAGGTGCTAGAATTAACACTGAAGCTTTCTTT,CASSQGARINTEAFF
NA,TRBV15,NA,TRBJ1-1,TGTGCCACCAGCTCCGGACAGAGGCAAAGCACTGAAGCTTTCTTT,CATSSGQRQSTEAFF
NA,TRBV6-4,TRBD1,TRBJ2-5,TGTGCCAGCAGTGGCTCGACAGGGGGCGCAGGCGAAGTGCGGGAGACCCAGTACTTC,CASSGSTGGAGEVRETQYF
NA,TRBV4-2,NA,TRBJ1-4,TGTGCCAGCAGCCAACCGGGACATGCCAGTGAAAAACTGTTTTTT,CASSQPGHASEKLFF
NA,TRBV2,TRBD1,TRBJ1-1,TGTGCCAGCAGTGGGGACAGAGCGAACACTGAAGCTTTCTTT,CASSGDRANTEAFF